Following are 32 T cell receptor beta chains from one sample sequenced in a study of glioma-infiltrating T cells. TCR alpha and beta CDR3 regions were amplified from RNA using iRepertoire nested multiplex PCR. TCRdb ran MiXCR on the multiplex PCR reads and lists one entry per CDR3 protein. The table records around 190,000 distinct CDR3 sequences, roughly a third of them present only once. Sequencing was carried out using glioma tissue, nonneoplastic brain tissue, or PBMCs (not recorded which). These receptor sequences come from a human donor with low-grade glioma or glioblastoma, undergoing nonglioma brain surgery, or in good health (not recorded which).

This clonotype was observed many times. This chain connects TRBV7-2 to TRBJ2-5; maybe TRBD1 (5 bases). The V end was cut by 4 bases, the J end by 5 bases, with 17 bases between. The CDR3 runs to 15 residues. The germline V gene has CDR1 SGHTA and CDR2 FQGNSA. The CDR3 here is CASSSVRARGETQYF. CDR3 sequence (DNA): TGTGCCAGCAGCTCCGTCAGGGCGCGTGGGGAGACCCAGTACTTC.

This clonotype was recorded many times. This chain links TRBV20-1 with TRBJ1-2; D not certain. The CDR3 spans 12 residues. Looked up from germline, CDR1 is DFQATT and CDR2 is SNEGSKA (reference sequence). The V and J ends lost 3 bases and 0 bases respectively, with 5 bases between them. This CDR3 is CSASTSNYGYTF. Here the CDR3 DNA reads TGCAGTGCTAGTACTTCTAACTATGGCTACACCTTC.

This clonotype was recorded at least ten times. V and J are TRBV6-1 and TRBJ1-1; D is unclear. The CDR3 runs to 13 residues. The V end was cut by 6 bases, the J end by 1 base, with 9 bases between. CDR1 MNHNS and CDR2 SASEGT come from the germline V gene. The CDR3 bases are TGTGCCAGCAGCTCTCACTCGAACACTGAAGCTTTCTTT. Protein product: CASSSHSNTEAFF.

There are many counts of this clonotype. The rearrangement joins TRBV6-2 or TRBV6-3 to TRBJ1-6; no reliable D call. V lost 7 bases and J 13 bases, leaving 32 bases between the germline ends. The CDR3 extends over 18 amino acids. Germline V gives CDR1 MNHEY, CDR2 SVGEGT. This CDR3 is CASNRRLQIPQESFPLHF. The CDR3 DNA reads as TGTGCCAGCAACCGGAGGCTACAGATACCTCAGGAGTCCTTCCCCCTCCACTTT.

This clonotype has ten or more counts. The chain carries TRBV4-3 and TRBJ1-6; a possible D gene is TRBD1 (6 bases). Trimming removed 1 base at V and 9 bases at J, with 10 bases between. Germline V lookup: CDR1 LGHNA, CDR2 YSLEER. The CDR3 contains 14 residues. Written as DNA, the CDR3 is TGCGCCAGCAGCCAAGGGGGGCGGCGTTCACCCCTCCACTTT. The encoded protein is CASSQGGRRSPLHF.

As regards this clonotype: A clone one base away is much larger, so this may be a read error. J is TRBJ2-1 and V is TRBV4-3; D ambiguous. Germline values: CDR1 LGHNA, CDR2 YSLEER. The CDR3 has 12 residues. V was trimmed by 4 bases and J by 10 bases, leaving 11 bases between them. Written as DNA, the CDR3 is TGCGCCAGCAGCCCTCTAGGATCCGAGCAGTTCTTC. Translating it yields CASSPLGSEQFF.

This clonotype has at least ten counts. The chain recombines TRBV27 with TRBJ2-7, with 9 bases aligning to TRBD1. After removal of 3 bases from V and 6 bases from J, the junction contained 6 bases not matched to a gene. Germline CDR1 MNHEY, CDR2 SMNVEV (reference sequence). The CDR3 consists of 14 residues. CDR3 coding DNA: TGTGCCAGCAGTTTGGGACAGGGTACGATCGAGCAGTACTTC. It encodes CASSLGQGTIEQYF.

This clonotype was seen a few times. V and J are TRBV7-9 and TRBJ2-2; D tentatively fits TRBD1 or TRBD2 (5 bases each). V lost 0 bases to trimming and J lost 3 bases, with 14 bases between them. In germline, CDR1 is SEHNR, CDR2 FQNEAQ (reference sequence). This CDR3 is 17 amino acids long. CDR3 in DNA: TGTGCCAGCAGCTTAGCGCTGGGACCTCCCTACACCGGGGAGCTGTTTTTT. This encodes CASSLALGPPYTGELFF.

This clonotype has ten or more counts. The V gene is TRBV7-8, the J gene TRBJ2-7; 8 nucleotides line up with TRBD2. V shed 5 bases, J shed 3 bases, and the junction held 9 bases outside the gene matches. CDR3 length: 15 residues. Germline assignment: CDR1 SGHVS and CDR2 FQNEAQ. CDR3 sequence reads: CASSLDVGLGYEQYF. CDR3 DNA sequence: TGTGCCAGCAGCCTGGACGTGGGACTAGGCTACGAGCAGTACTTC.

This clonotype was counted many times. The gene calls are TRBV3-1 and TRBJ1-6; the D gene is possibly TRBD1 (5 bases). The V end was cut by 4 bases, the J end by 7 bases, with 20 bases between. The CDR3 contains 17 residues. From germline, CDR1 is LGHDT and CDR2 YNNKEL (reference sequence). CDR3 residues: CASSPRGGAVRNSPLHF. DNA of the CDR3: TGTGCCAGCAGCCCCCGGGGAGGGGCGGTTCGGAATTCACCCCTCCACTTT.

The rearrangement uses TRBV27 and TRBJ2-1; either TRBD1 or TRBD2 may fit D (6 bases each). V lost 6 bases, J lost 9 bases, and 15 bases lay in between. CDR1 and CDR2 from the germline V gene are MNHEY and SMNVEV (reference sequence). The CDR3 runs 13 residues. The CDR3 loop is CASRDLRGAEQFF. The CDR3 coding sequence is TGTGCCAGCAGAGATTTAAGGGGGGCTGAGCAGTTCTTC.

Comments on this clonotype: A much larger clone is a single base away; this may be a read error. This chain joins TRBV7-2 and TRBJ2-6; D possibly corresponds to TRBD1 (5 bases). The CDR3 consists of 17 residues. Germline V CDR1 and CDR2: SGHTA, FQGNSA. CDR3 nucleotide sequence: TGTGCCAGCAGCCAGCAGGACGGAGACTCTGGGGCCAACGTCCTGAATTTC. This gives the protein CASSQQDGDSGANVLNF. The full variable domain, completed using reference TRBV7-2 and TRBJ2-6, is GAGVSQSPSNKVTEKGKDVELRCDPISGHTALYWYRQSLGQGLEFLIYFQGNSAPDKSGLPSDRFSAERTGGSVSTLTIQRTQQEDSAVYLCASSQQDGDSGANVLNFGAGSRLTVL.

This clonotype occurred many times. The J gene is TRBJ2-5, the V gene TRBV6-1, with D maybe TRBD1 (6 bases). This CDR3 comprises 14 residues. Trimming shortened V by 6 bases and J by 5 bases, and 16 bases separated the two germline ends. Germline V gene sequence: CDR1 MNHNS, CDR2 SASEGT. The CDR3 nucleotides are TGTGCCAGCAGGAGGCCCAGGGGCGGGGAGACCCAGTACTTC. Its protein is CASRRPRGGETQYF.

In regard to this clonotype: A read error may explain this, as a much larger clone is one base away. This rearrangement joins TRBV2 to TRBJ2-6; 8 nucleotides match TRBD1. The germline V gene encodes CDR1 SNHLY and CDR2 FYNNEI. The CDR3 is made up of 16 amino acids. The CDR3, as DNA: TGTGCCACCAGTGATCAGGGGGCGCGAGAGGCCAACGTCCTGACTTTC. It codes for CATSDQGAREANVLTF. Combining the CDR3 with reference TRBV2 and TRBJ2-6 gives the whole variable domain EPEVTQTPSHQVTQMGQEVILRCVPISNHLYFYWYRQILGQKVEFLVSFYNNEISEKSEIFDDQFSVERPDGSNFTLKIRSTKLEDSAMYFCATSDQGAREANVLTFGAGSRLTVL.

CDR3 bases: TGTGCCACCAGCTGGGATCGCGGGAGAGGTAATGAGCAGTTCTTC. It translates to CATSWDRGRGNEQFF. V and J are TRBV15 and TRBJ2-1; TRBD2 matches 7 bases. Per germline, CDR1 LNHNV and CDR2 YYDKDF (reference sequence). This CDR3 is 15 amino acids long. V lost 5 bases and J lost 7; bases outside the gene matches: 11.

This clonotype was counted ten times or more. The genes are TRBV7-9 and TRBJ2-5, with D possibly being TRBD2 (5 bases). Trimming removed 4 bases from V and 5 bases from J, with 20 bases in between. CDR3 length equals 16 residues. The germline CDR1 and CDR2 sequences are SEHNR and FQNEAQ (reference sequence). CDR3 loop: CASSSTTSPKWETQYF. The CDR3 region has the DNA TGTGCCAGCAGCTCAACTACTAGTCCCAAATGGGAGACCCAGTACTTC. Variable domain in full (rest from reference TRBV7-9 and TRBJ2-5): DTGVSQNPRHKITKRGQNVTFRCDPISEHNRLYWYRQTLGQGPEFLTYFQNEAQLEKSRLLSDRFSAERPKGSFSTLEIQRTEQGDSAMYLCASSSTTSPKWETQYFGPGTRLLVL.

Concerning this clonotype itself: At one end, the junction sequence differs from germline, possibly due to a read error. The J gene is TRBJ2-1, the V gene TRBV27; no definite D call. There are 12 residues in the CDR3. The V gene's germline CDR1 is MNHEY and CDR2 SMNVEV (reference sequence). The CDR3 region has the DNA TGTGCCCGCAGACGCTTCCAGAATGAGCAGTTCTTC. It specifies CARRRFQNEQFF.

This clonotype was seen ten or more times. The V gene is TRBV7-9, the J gene TRBJ1-1; 9 bases are shared with TRBD1. The CDR3 has 17 residues. Germline V gene data show CDR1 as SEHNR and CDR2 as FQNEAQ (reference sequence). With 2 bases clipped from V and 3 bases from J, the junction kept 10 bases outside the gene matches. In DNA, the CDR3 is TGTGCCAGCAGCTTATCTACAGGGACAGGGCGGCACACTGAAGCTTTCTTT. Translated, it gives CASSLSTGTGRHTEAFF.

This clonotype was seen ten or more times. The chain couples TRBV10-2 to TRBJ2-2; 10 bases line up with TRBD1. The CDR3 has 17 amino acids. V dropped 6 bases and J dropped 3; count of bases not matched to a gene: 10. The germline V gene encodes CDR1 WSHSY and CDR2 SAAADI. The CDR3 nucleotides read TGCGCCAGCAGCGTACGCCGGGACAGGGGATACACCGGGGAGCTGTTTTTT. This translates into CASSVRRDRGYTGELFF.

Note on this clonotype: A read error may be the cause here, since a much bigger clone is one base away. The V gene is TRBV24-1, the J gene TRBJ2-7; 12 bases map to TRBD2. Germline-derived CDR1 and CDR2 are KGHDR and SFDVKD. The CDR3 extends over 16 amino acids. Trimming cost V 4 bases and J 7 bases; bases outside gene matches: 10. CDR3 bases: TGTGCCACCAGTGACCCGACTAGCGGGAGTTCCAATGAGCAGTACTTC. Residues: CATSDPTSGSSNEQYF.

Notes on this clonotype: One end of the junction fails to match germline, which may point to a read error. V and J are TRBV7-2 and TRBJ1-5, with D maybe TRBD1 (6 bases). Germline loops: CDR1 SGHTA, CDR2 FQGNSA. The CDR3 extends over 13 amino acids. As DNA, the CDR3 is TGTGCCAGCAGCTTGGGCAGGGGTCAGCCCCATCATTTT. Residues: CASSLGRGQPHHF.

This clonotype was observed a handful of times. The chain links TRBV7-9 to TRBJ2-2; tentatively, D is TRBD1 (5 bases). Germline-derived CDR1 and CDR2 are SEHNR and FQNEAQ (reference sequence). V gave up 2 bases and J gave up 6 bases, with 13 bases separating them. CDR3 size: 15 residues. The CDR3, as DNA: TGTGCCAGCAGCTTATTGACTGCAGGGCCCGGGGAGCTGTTTTTT. This gives the protein CASSLLTAGPGELFF.

In this sample, this clonotype turned up many times. The V call is TRBV5-1, the J call TRBJ1-2; D remains ambiguous. The germline CDR1 and CDR2 sequences are SGHRS and YFSETQ. The CDR3 loop spans 12 amino acids. Trimming stripped 1 base from V and 8 bases from J, with 9 bases between. Here the CDR3 reads CASSLSMGGYTF. Here the CDR3 DNA reads TGCGCCAGCAGCTTGTCGATGGGAGGCTACACCTTC. Drawing the rest from reference TRBV5-1 and TRBJ1-2, the complete variable domain is KAGVTQTPRYLIKTRGQQVTLSCSPISGHRSVSWYQQTPGQGLQFLFEYFSETQRNKGNFPGRFSGRQFSNSRSEMNVSTLELGDSALYLCASSLSMGGYTFGSGTRLTVV.

This clonotype was observed many times. The V and J genes are TRBV7-2 and TRBJ2-3; D not resolved. CDR1 is SGHTA, CDR2 FQGNSA, per germline. The CDR3 is made up of 14 amino acids. Trimming removed 5 bases at V and 0 bases at J, with 9 bases between. The CDR3 sequence is CASSRGVSTDTQYF. For the CDR3, the DNA is TGTGCCAGCAGCCGTGGTGTAAGCACAGATACGCAGTATTTT.

V and J are TRBV19 and TRBJ2-1; D is perhaps TRBD1 or TRBD2 (5 bases each). Germline V gene lookup returns CDR1 LNHDA and CDR2 SQIVND (reference sequence). The CDR3 sequence is 20 residues long. Trimming took 4 bases from V and 0 from J, leaving 25 bases between them. In DNA form, the CDR3 reads TGTGCCAGTAGTACTCCCCGGGACCTAAATATTTGGACCTCCTACAATGAGCAGTTCTTC. It codes for CASSTPRDLNIWTSYNEQFF.

This clonotype was counted ten times or more. The chain joins TRBV20-1 to TRBJ1-1, with 9 bases lining up with TRBD1. V dropped 6 bases and J dropped 5; count of bases not matched to a gene: 10. Germline assignment: CDR1 DFQATT and CDR2 SNEGSKA (reference sequence). The CDR3 consists of 14 residues. The CDR3 DNA reads TGCAGTGCATACACCGGGACAGGGATTACTGAAGCTTTCTTT. It is translated as CSAYTGTGITEAFF.

This clonotype has a count of ten or more. V gene TRBV20-1 combines with J gene TRBJ1-3, with D perhaps TRBD1 (6 bases). Trimming stripped 2 bases from V and 0 bases from J, with 14 bases between. Germline lookup yields CDR1 DFQATT and CDR2 SNEGSKA (reference sequence). The CDR3 spans 16 residues. CDR3 nucleotide sequence: TGCAGTGCTAGACCCGCGGGACATCTCTCTGGAAACACCATATATTTT. Translation gives CSARPAGHLSGNTIYF.

This clonotype occurred many times. The V call is TRBV7-2, the J call TRBJ2-1, with D unresolved. The CDR3 is 18 residues long. V lost 5 bases and J lost 0, with 20 bases in between. The germline gives CDR1 SGHTA, CDR2 FQGNSA. CDR3 in amino acids: CASSPRLSFSVSYNEQFF. The DNA of the CDR3 is TGTGCCAGCAGCCCCCGACTTTCGTTCTCCGTCTCCTACAATGAGCAGTTCTTC.

Comments on this clonotype: Given a much more abundant clone one base away, this may be a read error. The chain combines TRBV4-2 with TRBJ1-1, with 7 bases matching TRBD1. V trimming: 5 bases; J trimming: 4 bases; junction bases outside the gene matches: 13. The germline V gene encodes CDR1 LGHNA and CDR2 YNFKEQ. CDR3 length: 16 amino acids. CDR3 sequence reads: CASSGPGQSLSTEAFF. CDR3 sequence (DNA): TGTGCCAGCAGCGGCCCGGGACAGAGCCTGAGCACTGAAGCTTTCTTT.

Only a few counts were recorded for this clonotype. J is TRBJ2-2 and V is TRBV29-1, with D perhaps given as TRBD1 or TRBD2 (5 bases each). CDR3 size: 12 residues. Trimming pared 7 bases from V and 7 bases from J, leaving 13 bases between. CDR1 SQVTM and CDR2 ANQGSEA come from the germline V gene. The CDR3 loop reads CSALRGSGELFF. As DNA, the CDR3 is TGCAGCGCCCTGAGGGGCAGCGGGGAGCTGTTTTTT.

This clonotype was recorded many times. The rearrangement links TRBV11-2 to TRBJ1-1; 8 bases are a match to TRBD1. J gave up 1 base and V 5 bases, and 3 bases lay outside the gene matches. The CDR3 has 14 amino acids. CDR1 SGHAT and CDR2 FQNNGV come from the germline V gene. CDR3: CASSQGARNTEAFF. CDR3 nucleotide sequence: TGTGCCAGCAGCCAGGGGGCGAGGAACACTGAAGCTTTCTTT.

Points on this clonotype: A much larger clone differs by one base, so this may be a read error. This chain links TRBV7-9 with TRBJ2-1; D is possibly TRBD1 (6 bases). CDR1 is SEHNR and CDR2 is FQNEAQ in the germline V gene (reference sequence). CDR3 length: 14 amino acids. For the CDR3, the DNA is TGTGCCAACAGCACTTGGACAGTCTACAATGAGCAGTTCTTC. This gives the protein CANSTWTVYNEQFF.